Included here is one T cell receptor beta chain sequence, with context. The antigen is undetermined. The data were taken from a study of CD4 T cells in relation to SARS-CoV-2 and coronaviruses. Study in general: After nine to eleven days of antigen culture, PBMC TCR beta CDR3s were sequenced. Study-level findings and limits: This crossreactivity analysis covered spike protein alone, no other viral proteins.

Naive or memory CD4+ cells were cultured 1:1 with T cell-depleted PBMCs plus CEF. Looked up from germline, CDR1 is SGHAT and CDR2 is FQDESV (reference sequence). V trimming: 4 bases; J trimming: 7 bases; junction bases outside the gene matches: 5. The CDR3 is 14 amino acids. Repertoires were generated with immunoSEQ multiplex PCR, while TCRdb's copy carries only in-frame clones and drops some. The table lists tens of thousands of clones, over 70% of them singletons, with 1.4% in the top ten. The TCR originated in an adult with COVID-19. The V and J genes are TRBV11-1 and TRBJ2-1; 9 bases match TRBD2. The material sequenced was naive CD4+ T cells from PBMCs, cultured in vitro. Specified subset: naive CD4+ T cells isolated by negative enrichment. The CDR3 DNA sequence: TGTGCCAGCAGCTCTAGCGGGACGGAAAATGAGCAGTTCTTC. Translating it yields CASSSSGTENEQFF.